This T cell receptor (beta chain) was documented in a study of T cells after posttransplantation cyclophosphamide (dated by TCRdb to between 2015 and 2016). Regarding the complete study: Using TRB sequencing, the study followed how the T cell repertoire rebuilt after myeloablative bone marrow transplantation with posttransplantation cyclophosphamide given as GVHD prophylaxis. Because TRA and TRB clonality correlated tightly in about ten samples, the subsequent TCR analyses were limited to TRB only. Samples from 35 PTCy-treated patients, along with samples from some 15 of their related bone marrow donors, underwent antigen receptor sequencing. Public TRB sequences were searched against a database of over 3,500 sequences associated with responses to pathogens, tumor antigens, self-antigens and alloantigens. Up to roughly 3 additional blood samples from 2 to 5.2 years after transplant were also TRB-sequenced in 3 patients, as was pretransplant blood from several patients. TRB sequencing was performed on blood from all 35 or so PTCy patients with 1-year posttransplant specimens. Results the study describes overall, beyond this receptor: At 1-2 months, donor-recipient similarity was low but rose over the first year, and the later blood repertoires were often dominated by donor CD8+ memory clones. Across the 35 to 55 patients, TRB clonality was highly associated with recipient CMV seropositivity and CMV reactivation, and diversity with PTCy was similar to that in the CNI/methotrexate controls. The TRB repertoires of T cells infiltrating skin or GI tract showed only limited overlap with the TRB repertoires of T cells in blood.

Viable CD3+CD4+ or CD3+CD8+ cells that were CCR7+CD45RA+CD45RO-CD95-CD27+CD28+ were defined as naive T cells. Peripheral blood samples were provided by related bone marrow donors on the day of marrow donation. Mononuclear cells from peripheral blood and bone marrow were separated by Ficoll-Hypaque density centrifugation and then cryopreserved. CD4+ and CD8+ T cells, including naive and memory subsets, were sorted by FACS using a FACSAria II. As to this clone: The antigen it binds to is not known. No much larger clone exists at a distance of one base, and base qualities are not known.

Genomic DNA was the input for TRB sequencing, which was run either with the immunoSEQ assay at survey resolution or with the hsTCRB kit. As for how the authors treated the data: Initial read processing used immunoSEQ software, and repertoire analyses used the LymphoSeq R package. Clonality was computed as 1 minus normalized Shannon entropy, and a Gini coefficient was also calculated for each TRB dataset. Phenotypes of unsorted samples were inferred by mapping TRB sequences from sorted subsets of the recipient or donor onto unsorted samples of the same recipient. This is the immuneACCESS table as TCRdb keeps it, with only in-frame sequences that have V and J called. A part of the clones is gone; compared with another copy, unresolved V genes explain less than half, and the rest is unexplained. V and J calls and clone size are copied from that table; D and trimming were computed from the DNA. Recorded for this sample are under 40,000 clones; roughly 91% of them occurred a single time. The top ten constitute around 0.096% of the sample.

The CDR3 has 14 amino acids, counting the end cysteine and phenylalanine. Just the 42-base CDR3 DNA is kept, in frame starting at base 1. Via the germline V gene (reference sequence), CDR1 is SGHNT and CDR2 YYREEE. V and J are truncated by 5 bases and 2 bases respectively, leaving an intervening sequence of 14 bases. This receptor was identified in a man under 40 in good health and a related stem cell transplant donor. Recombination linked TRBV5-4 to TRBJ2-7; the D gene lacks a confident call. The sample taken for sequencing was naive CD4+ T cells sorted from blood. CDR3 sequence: CASRPSAYTYEQYF. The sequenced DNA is TGTGCCAGCAGACCCTCCGCGTATACCTACGAGCAGTACTTC.